This T cell receptor beta chain was documented in a study of CD8 T cells in Susac syndrome (dated by TCRdb to between 2017 and 2020). Broadly, across the study: Repertoire sequencing was used to test whether CD8+ T cell activation and differentiation in Susac syndrome was antigen driven. The study compared CD8+ T cell repertoire clonality among 12 healthy donors, around 14 Susac syndrome patients and fewer than 19 multiple sclerosis patients. Study-wide findings and limitations: The number of individuals in the TCR sequencing and HLA analysis was acknowledged as relatively small.

With respect to this clonotype: Its antigen is not yet known. It has no much larger one-base neighbor in the sample; base qualities were not kept.

Taken from the germline V gene, the CDR1 and CDR2 loops are SQVTM and ANQGSEA. The CDR3 sequence holds 12 residues, the cysteine and phenylalanine included. The kept DNA is CDR3 alone, 36 bases in frame from the first base. Trimming at the junction amounts to 6 bases on V and 8 bases on J, and the germline ends lie 14 bases apart. Peripheral blood CD8+ and CD4+ T cells from healthy donors, Susac syndrome patients and multiple sclerosis patients were profiled using high-throughput TCR beta sequencing. Multiple sclerosis controls were treatment-naive patients with stable or active relapsing-remitting disease fulfilling revised McDonald criteria. Bulk CD8+ and CD4+ T cells were purified magnetically by negative isolation, whereas CD8+ TEMRA cells were enriched by FACS. Blood was drawn into EDTA tubes, processed within 24 hours, and PBMCs were isolated by density gradient centrifugation. PBMCs destined for TCR sequencing were cryopreserved in liquid nitrogen and later thawed in a 37 °C water bath. Purity of sorted or isolated CD4+, CD8+ and CD8+ TEMRA cells was at least 90%.

RNA was extracted with the RNeasy kit and 0.5 to 1 ug was reverse transcribed using random hexamers. TCR beta CDR3 regions were amplified with the immunoSEQ multiplex PCR assay covering 54 Vbeta and 13 Jbeta segments. PCR amplification bias was corrected using a synthetic template baseline for primer optimization and computational correction. The original methods were these. Reads were assigned to V, D and J genes according to IMGT and analyzed in immunoSEQ Analyzer, with only productive sequences retained. Clonality was computed as one minus Shannon entropy normalized by log2 of the number of productive unique sequences. For each patient and control, public and private clones were evaluated within the 100 most prevalent clones. Clones were defined as Susac-specific if absent from the healthy and MS cohorts, from under 1,200 published viral clones and from other ImmuneACCESS disease sequences. Using fastp trimming at Q25 and MiXCR clonotype assembly, TCRdb reanalyzed the public sequencing data and kept in-frame beta chains. Duplicate CDR3 protein sequences are folded into a single record with the most common DNA and genes. These V and J calls are TCRdb output, not the study's own analysis. Within this sample are 150,000 to 180,000 distinct CDR3 sequences, with just under 97% of them counted one time only. Over 0.12% of the sample goes to the ten largest clones.

This sequence uses TRBV29-1 and TRBJ2-1, with no confident D gene call. The sequencing input was CD8+ T cells from PBMCs. This TCR came from a human donor with multiple sclerosis. The DNA sequence follows: TGCAGCGTCCCTGTAATATCGGATGAGCAGTTCTTC. Translated, this is CSVPVISDEQFF.